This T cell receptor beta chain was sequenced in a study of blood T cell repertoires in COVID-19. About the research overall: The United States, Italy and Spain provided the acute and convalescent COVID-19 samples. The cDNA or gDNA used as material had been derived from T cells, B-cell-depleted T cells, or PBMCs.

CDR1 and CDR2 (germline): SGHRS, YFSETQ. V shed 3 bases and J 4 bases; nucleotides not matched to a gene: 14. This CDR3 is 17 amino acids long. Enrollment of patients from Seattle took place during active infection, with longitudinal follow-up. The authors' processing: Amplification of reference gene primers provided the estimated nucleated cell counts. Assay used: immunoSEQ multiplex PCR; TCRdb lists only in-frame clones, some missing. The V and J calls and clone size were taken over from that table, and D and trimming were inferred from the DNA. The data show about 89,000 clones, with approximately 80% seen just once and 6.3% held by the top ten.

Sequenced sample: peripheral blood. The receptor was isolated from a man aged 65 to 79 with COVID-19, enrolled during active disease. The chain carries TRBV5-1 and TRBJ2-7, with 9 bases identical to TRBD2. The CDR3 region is CASSSPGAVAGEYEQYF. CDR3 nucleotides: TGCGCCAGCAGCTCTCCGGGGGCGGTAGCGGGAGAATACGAGCAGTACTTC.